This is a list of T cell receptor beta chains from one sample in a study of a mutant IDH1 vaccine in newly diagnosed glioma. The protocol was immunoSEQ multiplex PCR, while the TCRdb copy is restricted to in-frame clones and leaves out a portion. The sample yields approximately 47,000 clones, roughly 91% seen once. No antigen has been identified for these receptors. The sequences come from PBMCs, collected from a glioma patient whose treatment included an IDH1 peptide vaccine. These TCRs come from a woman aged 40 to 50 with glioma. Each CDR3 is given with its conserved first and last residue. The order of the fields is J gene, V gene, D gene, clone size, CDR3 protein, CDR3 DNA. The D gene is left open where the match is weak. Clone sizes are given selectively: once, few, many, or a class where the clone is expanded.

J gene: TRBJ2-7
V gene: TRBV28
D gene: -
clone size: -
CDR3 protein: CASSFRITPYEQYF
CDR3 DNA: TGTGCCAGCAGTTTCCGTATTACGCCCTACGAGCAGTACTTC

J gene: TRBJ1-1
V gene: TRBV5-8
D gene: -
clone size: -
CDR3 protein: CASSSYREMNTEAFF
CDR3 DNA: TGTGCCAGCAGCTCATACAGGGAAATGAACACTGAAGCTTTCTTT

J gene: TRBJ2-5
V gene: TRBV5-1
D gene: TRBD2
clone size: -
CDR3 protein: CASGEGGRAETQYF
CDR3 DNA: TGCGCCTCAGGCGAGGGCGGGAGGGCGGAGACCCAGTACTTC

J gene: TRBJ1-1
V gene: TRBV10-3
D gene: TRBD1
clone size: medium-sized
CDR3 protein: CATSQGAPTEAFF
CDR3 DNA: TGTGCCACTTCACAGGGGGCGCCCACTGAAGCTTTCTTT

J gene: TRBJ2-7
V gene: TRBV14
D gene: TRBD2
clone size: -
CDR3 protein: CASSQGLAGFYEQYF
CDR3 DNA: TGTGCCAGCAGCCAAGGGCTAGCGGGTTTCTACGAGCAGTACTTC

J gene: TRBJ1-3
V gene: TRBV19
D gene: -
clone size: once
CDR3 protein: CASSILRTAGNTIYF
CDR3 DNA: TGTGCCAGTAGTATCCTCAGGACTGCTGGAAACACCATATATTTT

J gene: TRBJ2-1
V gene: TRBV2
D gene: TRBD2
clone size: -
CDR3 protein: CASSEAWRLAGGHISYNEQFF
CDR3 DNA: TGTGCCAGCAGTGAAGCGTGGCGACTAGCGGGAGGCCATATTTCCTACAATGAGCAGTTCTTC

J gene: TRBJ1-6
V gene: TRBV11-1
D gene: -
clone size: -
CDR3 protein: CASSPDRRPNSPLHF
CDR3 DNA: TGTGCCAGCAGCCCAGACAGACGTCCTAATTCACCCCTCCACTTT

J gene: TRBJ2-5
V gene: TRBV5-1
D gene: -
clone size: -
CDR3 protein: CASSARETQYF
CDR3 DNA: TGCGCCAGCAGCGCTCGGGAGACCCAGTACTTC

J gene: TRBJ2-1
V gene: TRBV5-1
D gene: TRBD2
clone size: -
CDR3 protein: CASSPGPSGSSYEQFF
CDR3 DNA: TGCGCCAGCAGCCCAGGTCCTAGCGGGAGTTCGTATGAGCAGTTCTTC

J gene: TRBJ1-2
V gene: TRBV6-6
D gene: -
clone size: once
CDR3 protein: CATSTGTYGYTF
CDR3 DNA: TGTGCCACCTCCACAGGGACCTATGGCTACACCTTC

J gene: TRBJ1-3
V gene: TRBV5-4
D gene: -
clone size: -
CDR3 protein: CASSYLKRAPRNTIYF
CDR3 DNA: TGTGCCAGCAGCTACCTCAAAAGGGCGCCCCGAAACACCATATATTTT

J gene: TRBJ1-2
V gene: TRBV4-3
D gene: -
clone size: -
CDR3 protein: CASSQDLRRDSYGYTF
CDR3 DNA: TGCGCCAGCAGCCAAGACCTCCGTCGGGATTCGTATGGCTACACCTTC

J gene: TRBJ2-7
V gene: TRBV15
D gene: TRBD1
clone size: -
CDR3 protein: CATSRGQGRFDEQYF
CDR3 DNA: TGTGCCACCAGCAGGGGACAGGGGCGTTTCGACGAGCAGTACTTC

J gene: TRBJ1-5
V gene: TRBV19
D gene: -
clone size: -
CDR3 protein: CASTNSCAIPATVQPQHF
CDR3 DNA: TGTGCCAGTACCAACTCGTGTGCGATTCCCGCGACGGTACAGCCCCAGCATTTT

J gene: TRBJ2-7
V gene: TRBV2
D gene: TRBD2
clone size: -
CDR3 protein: CASRGSSGEQYF
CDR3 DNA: TGTGCCAGCAGGGGATCTAGCGGCGAGCAGTACTTC

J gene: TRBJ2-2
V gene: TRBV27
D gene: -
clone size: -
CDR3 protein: CASGGAGELFF
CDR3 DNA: TGTGCCAGTGGGGGCGCCGGGGAGCTGTTTTTT

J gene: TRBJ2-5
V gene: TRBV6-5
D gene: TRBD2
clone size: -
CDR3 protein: CASSSWTRGETQYF
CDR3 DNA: TGTGCCAGCAGTTCGTGGACTAGGGGAGAGACCCAGTACTTC

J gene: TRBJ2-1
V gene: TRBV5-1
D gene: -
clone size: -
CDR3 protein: CASSLGGSGNEQFF
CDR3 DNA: TGCGCCAGCAGCCTGGGGGGCAGTGGCAATGAGCAGTTCTTC

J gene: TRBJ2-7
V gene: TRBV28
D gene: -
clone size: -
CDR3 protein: CASSLTDNTYEQYF
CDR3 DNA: TGTGCCAGCAGTTTGACAGATAATACCTACGAGCAGTACTTC

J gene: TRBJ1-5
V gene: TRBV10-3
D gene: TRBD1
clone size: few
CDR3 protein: CAISDGTGPNQPQHF
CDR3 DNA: TGTGCCATCAGTGACGGGACAGGACCTAATCAGCCCCAGCATTTT

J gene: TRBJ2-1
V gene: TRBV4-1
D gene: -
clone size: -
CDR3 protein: CASSLSKSYNEQFF
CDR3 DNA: TGCGCCAGCAGCCTCAGCAAGTCCTACAATGAGCAGTTCTTC

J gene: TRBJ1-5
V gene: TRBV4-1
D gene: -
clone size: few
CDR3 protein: CASSQVSVQPQHF
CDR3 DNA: TGCGCCAGCAGCCAGGTTTCAGTTCAGCCCCAGCATTTT

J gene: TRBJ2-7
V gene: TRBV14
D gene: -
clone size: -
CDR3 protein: CASSQATLGGGTYEQYF
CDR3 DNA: TGTGCCAGCAGCCAAGCCACTCTAGGAGGGGGCACCTACGAGCAGTACTTC

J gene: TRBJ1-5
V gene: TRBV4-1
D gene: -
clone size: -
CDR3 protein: CASSQEPLGTLDSNQPQHF
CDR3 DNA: TGCGCCAGCAGCCAAGAGCCCCTCGGGACGCTAGATAGCAATCAGCCCCAGCATTTT

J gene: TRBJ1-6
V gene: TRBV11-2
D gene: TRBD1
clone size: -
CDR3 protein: CASSSDRVGALHF
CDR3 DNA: TGTGCCAGCAGCTCTGACAGGGTCGGAGCCCTCCACTTT

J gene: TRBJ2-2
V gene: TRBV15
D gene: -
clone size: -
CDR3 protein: CATNEKSGDTGELFF
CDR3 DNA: TGTGCCACCAACGAGAAGAGTGGGGACACCGGGGAGCTGTTTTTT

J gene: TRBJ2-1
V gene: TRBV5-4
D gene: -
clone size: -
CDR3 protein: CASSFRSEGTSYNEQFF
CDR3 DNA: TGTGCCAGCAGCTTTAGGAGCGAGGGGACTTCCTACAATGAGCAGTTCTTC

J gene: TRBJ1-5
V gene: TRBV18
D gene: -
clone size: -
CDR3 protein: CASSLGRSDEQPQHF
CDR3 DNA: TGTGCCAGCTCATTAGGGAGGTCGGACGAACAGCCCCAGCATTTT

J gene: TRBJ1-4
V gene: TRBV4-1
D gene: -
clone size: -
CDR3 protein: CASSRDRTTNEKLFF
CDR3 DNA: TGCGCCAGCAGCCGAGACAGAACCACTAATGAAAAACTGTTTTTT